This TCR beta chain was observed in a study of T-cell reconstitution after alpha-beta-depleted transplantation in children. TCRbeta library construction was performed incorporating unique molecular identifiers. Each CDR3 protein is one row after TCRdb ran MiXCR on the PCR reads. The sample lists 670,000 or so distinct CDR3 sequences; about 12% were seen once. Of note for this clonotype: The junction differs from germline at one of its ends, possibly a read error.

Germline CDR1 reads SGHRS; CDR2 reads YFSETQ. CDR3 length: 13 amino acids. The clonotype comes from a girl aged 2 to 10 with congenital amegakaryocytic thrombocytopenia, due to receive a stem cell transplant. The rearrangement uses TRBV5-1 and TRBJ2-1; 12 nucleotides align to TRBD2. The sample was PBMCs, taken before TCRalphabeta/CD19-depleted stem cell transplant. CDR3 sequence reads: CASSPSLAGGSIF. DNA for the CDR3: TGCGCCAGCAGCCCCTCCCTAGCGGGAGGGAGCATCTTC. Using reference TRBV5-1 and TRBJ2-1 for the parts outside the CDR3, the full variable domain is KAGVTQTPRYLIKTRGQQVTLSCSPISGHRSVSWYQQTPGQGLQFLFEYFSETQRNKGNFPGRFSGRQFSNSRSEMNVSTLELGDSALYLCASSPSLAGGSIFGPGTRLTVL.